The rows below give T cell receptor beta chains drawn from one sample of a study of CD8+CD57+ T cells in acquired aplastic anemia. TCRdb ran MiXCR on the reads and lists one entry per CDR3 protein. The sample lists some 190,000 distinct CDR3 sequences, about 47% occurring once. The sequenced sample was sorted CD4+, CD8+, or CD8+CD57+ T cells (not recorded which) from PBMCs. The origin of the receptors is a human donor in good health. Each CDR3 is given with its conserved first and last residue. Each record gives: D gene, J gene, clone size, V gene, CDR3 DNA, CDR3 protein. The D gene is left open where the match is weak. A clone size is listed for some rows: how often the clone was seen (once, few, many), or a class if it is expanded.

TRBD1 | TRBJ2-7 | . | TRBV29-1 | TGCAGCGTACCGGGACAGGGGGGGCCCTACGAGCAGTACTTC | CSVPGQGGPYEQYF
TRBD1 | TRBJ2-7 | once | TRBV11-1 | TGTGCCAGCAGCACCCGACCGGGACAGGGAACCTACGAGCAGTACTTC | CASSTRPGQGTYEQYF
TRBD2 | TRBJ2-3 | once | TRBV5-4 | TGTGCCAGCAGCTTTAAGCTAGCGGGATTCACAGATACGCAGTATTTT | CASSFKLAGFTDTQYF
TRBD2 | TRBJ2-5 | many | TRBV5-6 | TGTGCCAGCAGCAACGGAGGACTAGCGGGAGAAGAGACCCAGTACTTC | CASSNGGLAGEETQYF
. | TRBJ1-1 | once | TRBV7-9 | TGTGCCAGCAGCTTAAAGGGAACTGAAGCTTTCTTT | CASSLKGTEAFF
. | TRBJ2-7 | . | TRBV6-2/TRBV6-3 | TGTGCCAGCAGTTACTCCTTACTCGGGGGTGAGCAGTACTTC | CASSYSLLGGEQYF
. | TRBJ2-3 | . | TRBV24-1 | TGTGCCACCAGTGAGGCCCAAGGCATAGATACGCAGTATTTT | CATSEAQGIDTQYF
TRBD2 | TRBJ2-3 | many | TRBV9 | TGTGCCAGCAGCGTTCGACCTAGCGGAGGCACAGATACGCAGTATTTT | CASSVRPSGGTDTQYF
TRBD1 | TRBJ1-2 | . | TRBV13 | TGTGCCAGCAGCTTAGGGGACAGGGTGTACACCTTC | CASSLGDRVYTF
. | TRBJ2-7 | many | TRBV4-2 | TGTGCCAGCAGCCAAGATCGGTACTACGAGCAGTACTTC | CASSQDRYYEQYF
. | TRBJ1-1 | . | TRBV11-2 | TGTGCCAGCAGCTTAGATGCCCAACTTTCGAGCACTGAAGCTTTCTTT | CASSLDAQLSSTEAFF
. | TRBJ1-2 | . | TRBV12-3/TRBV12-4 | TGTGCCAGCAGGAGGGGAAGCGGCTATGGCTACACCTTC | CASRRGSGYGYTF
. | TRBJ2-5 | . | TRBV20-1 | TGCAGTGCTTGGGGGCAAGAGACCCAGTACTTC | CSAWGQETQYF
. | TRBJ2-2 | . | TRBV11-1 | TGTGCCAGCAGCCCCCTTACCTACAGGGACACCGGGGAGCTGTTTTTT | CASSPLTYRDTGELFF
TRBD1 | TRBJ1-2 | few | TRBV24-1 | TGTGCCACCAGTGATTCTAATGCCGGGACAGGGTACTATGGCTACACCTTC | CATSDSNAGTGYYGYTF
. | TRBJ2-2 | . | TRBV15 | TGTGCCACCAGCCCAGATCCAATCACCGGGGAGCTGTTTTTT | CATSPDPITGELFF
. | TRBJ1-1 | many | TRBV7-2 | TGCGCCAGCAGCTTGGGTGGGGGGACTGAAGCTTTCTTT | CASSLGGGTEAFF